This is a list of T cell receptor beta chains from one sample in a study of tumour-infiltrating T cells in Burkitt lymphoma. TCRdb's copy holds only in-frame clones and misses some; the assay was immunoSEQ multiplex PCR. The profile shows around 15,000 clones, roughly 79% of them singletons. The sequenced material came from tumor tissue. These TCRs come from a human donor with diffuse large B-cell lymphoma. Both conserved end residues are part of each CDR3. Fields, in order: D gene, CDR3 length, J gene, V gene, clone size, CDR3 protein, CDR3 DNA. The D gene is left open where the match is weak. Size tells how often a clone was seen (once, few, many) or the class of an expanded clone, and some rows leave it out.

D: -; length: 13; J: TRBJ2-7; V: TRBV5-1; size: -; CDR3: CASSFTGNYEQYF; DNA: TGCGCCAGCAGCTTTACAGGTAACTACGAGCAGTACTTC
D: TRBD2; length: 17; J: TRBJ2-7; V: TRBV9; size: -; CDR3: CASSSLPGGTSLNEQYF; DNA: TGTGCCAGCAGCTCCCTCCCCGGGGGGACCTCCCTCAACGAGCAGTACTTC
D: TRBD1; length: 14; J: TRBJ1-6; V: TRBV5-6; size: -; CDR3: CASSLGTGSSPLHF; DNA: TGTGCCAGCAGCCTCGGGACAGGGAGTTCACCCCTCCACTTT
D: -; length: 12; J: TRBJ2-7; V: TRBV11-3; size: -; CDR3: CASSPQGGEQYF; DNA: TGTGCCAGCAGCCCACAGGGTGGCGAGCAGTACTTC
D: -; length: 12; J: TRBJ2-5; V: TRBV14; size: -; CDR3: CASSQDMQTQYF; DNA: TGTGCCAGCAGCCAAGATATGCAGACCCAGTACTTC
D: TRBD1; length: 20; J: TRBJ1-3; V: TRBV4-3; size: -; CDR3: CASSQIGGWTGVGEGNTIYF; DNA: TGCGCCAGCAGCCAAATCGGTGGGTGGACAGGGGTAGGAGAAGGAAACACCATATATTTT
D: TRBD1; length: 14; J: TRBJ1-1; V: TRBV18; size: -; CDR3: CASSSGTALPEAFF; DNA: TGTGCCAGCTCATCCGGGACAGCCTTGCCTGAAGCTTTCTTT
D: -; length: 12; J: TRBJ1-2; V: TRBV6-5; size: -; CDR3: CASIGRNYGYTF; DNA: TGTGCCAGCATCGGACGGAACTATGGCTACACCTTC
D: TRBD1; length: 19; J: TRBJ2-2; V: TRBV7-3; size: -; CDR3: CASSLFAPGQGVITGELFF; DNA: TGTGCCAGCAGCTTATTTGCCCCCGGACAGGGTGTGATCACCGGGGAGCTGTTTTTT
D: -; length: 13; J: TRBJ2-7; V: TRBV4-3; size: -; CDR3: CASSYGESYEQYF; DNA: TGCGCCAGCAGCTATGGGGAATCCTACGAGCAGTACTTC
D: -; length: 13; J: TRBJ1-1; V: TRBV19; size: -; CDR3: CASSIGMNTEAFF; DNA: TGTGCCAGTAGTATTGGTATGAACACTGAAGCTTTCTTT
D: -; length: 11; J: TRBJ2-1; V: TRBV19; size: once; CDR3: CASTRYNEQFF; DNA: TGTGCCAGCACTAGATACAATGAGCAGTTCTTC
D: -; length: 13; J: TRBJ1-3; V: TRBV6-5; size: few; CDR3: CASSPSGGGTIYF; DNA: TGTGCCAGCAGTCCGTCCGGGGGAGGCACCATATATTTT
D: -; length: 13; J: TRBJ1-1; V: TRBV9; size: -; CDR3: CASSASGLTEAFF; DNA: TGTGCCAGCAGCGCCTCCGGCCTCACTGAAGCTTTCTTT
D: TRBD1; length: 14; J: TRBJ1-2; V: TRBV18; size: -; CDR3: CASSPAGGSYGYTF; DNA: TGTGCCAGCTCACCAGCAGGGGGCAGCTATGGCTACACCTTC
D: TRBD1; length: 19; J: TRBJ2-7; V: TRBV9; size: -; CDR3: CASSSPLNGETGDNGEQYF; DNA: TGTGCCAGCAGCTCCCCTCTCAATGGGGAGACAGGGGATAACGGGGAGCAGTACTTC
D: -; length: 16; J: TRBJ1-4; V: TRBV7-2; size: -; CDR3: CASSSGPVMGNEKLFF; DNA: TGTGCCAGCAGCTCTGGACCGGTGATGGGTAATGAAAAACTGTTTTTT
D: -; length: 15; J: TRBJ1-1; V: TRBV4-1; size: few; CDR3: CASSQGSRMNTEAFF; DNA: TGCGCCAGCAGCCAAGGTTCACGGATGAACACTGAAGCTTTCTTT
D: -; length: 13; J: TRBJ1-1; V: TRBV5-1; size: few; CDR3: CASSWTENTEAFF; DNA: TGCGCCAGCAGCTGGACAGAGAACACTGAAGCTTTCTTT
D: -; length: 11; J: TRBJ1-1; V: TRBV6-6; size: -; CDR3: CASSYSGKAFF; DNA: TGTGCCAGCAGTTACTCGGGGAAAGCTTTCTTT
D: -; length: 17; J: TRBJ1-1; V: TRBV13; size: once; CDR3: CASSLETSAIENTEAFF; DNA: TGTGCCAGCAGCTTAGAGACTTCCGCGATAGAAAACACTGAAGCTTTCTTT
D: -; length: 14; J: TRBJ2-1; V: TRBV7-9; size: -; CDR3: CASSLSSGYNEQFF; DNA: TGTGCCAGCAGCTTAAGTTCCGGATACAATGAGCAGTTCTTC
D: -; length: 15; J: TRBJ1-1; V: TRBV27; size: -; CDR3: CASSPLPRPNTEAFF; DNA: TGTGCCAGCAGTCCCCTACCGAGACCGAACACTGAAGCTTTCTTT
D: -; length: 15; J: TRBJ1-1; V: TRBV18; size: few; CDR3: CASSTRTGMNTEAFF; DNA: TGTGCCAGCTCAACCAGGACGGGCATGAACACTGAAGCTTTCTTT